The rows below give T cell receptor beta chains drawn from one sample of a study of blood T cell repertoires in COVID-19. Using immunoSEQ multiplex PCR, the repertoire was profiled, and TCRdb retains in-frame clones only, with some absent. The sample yields 60,000 to 65,000 clones, roughly 84% seen once. The sample taken for sequencing was peripheral blood. The receptor set was obtained from a man in his forties or fifties with COVID-19, enrolled during active disease. The CDR3 runs from the conserved cysteine through the conserved F or W. The D gene is left open where the match is weak. A row's size may be missing; if present it is once, few, many or a size class.

clone_size	j_call	v_call	d_call	cdr3_nt	cdr3_aa
.	TRBJ1-3	TRBV6-1	TRBD1	TGTGCCAGCAGTGCGCCCGGGACAGGGGCTGGAAACACCATATATTTT	CASSAPGTGAGNTIYF
.	TRBJ2-5	TRBV28	.	TGTGCCAGCAGTCCACCCCCGGGGCGGGACGGGCAAGAGACCCAGTACTTC	CASSPPPGRDGQETQYF
.	TRBJ1-2	TRBV7-2	.	TGTGCCAGCAGCTTGGGGGGGGCGGCCCCCTATGGCTACACCTTC	CASSLGGAAPYGYTF
few	TRBJ1-1	TRBV18	.	TGTGCCAGCTCACCATTGGGCCAGGGAGAAGCTTTCTTT	CASSPLGQGEAFF
once	TRBJ2-3	TRBV10-3	TRBD2	TGTGCCATCAGTGTCCTAGCGGGAGCAGTTACAGATACGCAGTATTTT	CAISVLAGAVTDTQYF
.	TRBJ2-3	TRBV20-1	TRBD1	TGCAGTGCTAGTTCGGCAGGGGGAGCAGATACGCAGTATTTT	CSASSAGGADTQYF
.	TRBJ2-2	TRBV19	.	TGTGCCAGTAGTACCCGGGGACTCACCGGGGAGCTGTTTTTT	CASSTRGLTGELFF
.	TRBJ1-2	TRBV7-9	.	TGTGCCAGCAGCGTTCGACCCCTCGGGCTTCGAGGGAACTATGGCTACACCTTC	CASSVRPLGLRGNYGYTF
.	TRBJ2-7	TRBV5-8	.	TGTGCCAGCACCCGTACAGTTGGCGGGGCCTACGAGCAGTACTTC	CASTRTVGGAYEQYF
.	TRBJ2-2	TRBV4-3	TRBD2	TGCGCCAGCAGCCAAGATTACGGGAGGGGTACCGGGGAGCTGTTTTTT	CASSQDYGRGTGELFF
.	TRBJ1-4	TRBV28	.	TGTGCCAGCAGTTCTCGACTCAGGGTTGAAGGTGAAAAACTGTTTTTT	CASSSRLRVEGEKLFF
many	TRBJ1-1	TRBV6-5	TRBD1	TGTGCCAGCAAGGACAGGGGACGGTTGACTGAAGCTTTCTTT	CASKDRGRLTEAFF
.	TRBJ2-3	TRBV2	.	TGTGCCAGCAGAGCTAGGGGGAAGGCAGATACGCAGTATTTT	CASRARGKADTQYF
once	TRBJ2-2	TRBV27	TRBD1	TGTGCCAGCAGTTCCACTCTGCGACAGGGGGCGGGCACCGGGGAGCTGTTTTTT	CASSSTLRQGAGTGELFF
.	TRBJ1-1	TRBV6-1	TRBD1	TGTGCCAGCAGTGACCGGGACAGCGACTGGAGAGCCGAAGCTTTCTTT	CASSDRDSDWRAEAFF
.	TRBJ2-7	TRBV10-3	TRBD1	TGTGCCATCAGTGAGTCGGGACAGGGGCGGTACGAGCAGTACTTC	CAISESGQGRYEQYF
.	TRBJ1-5	TRBV19	.	TGTGCCAGTACTCCCACGACAGTGAATAATCAGCCCCAGCATTTT	CASTPTTVNNQPQHF
.	TRBJ1-5	TRBV4-2	.	TGTGCCAGCAGCCAAGATTTTCAGGGGAGCAATCAGCCCCAGCATTTT	CASSQDFQGSNQPQHF